One sample yielded the 30 T cell receptor beta chains listed below, sequenced in a study of shared clonotypes between healthy human individuals. Using immunoSEQ multiplex PCR, the repertoire was profiled, and TCRdb retains in-frame clones only, with some absent. This table holds about 1 million clones, approximately 70% found once. Sequencing was carried out using memory CD4+ T cells sorted from blood. Subset of the sample: CD45RA-negative fraction. Receptors originate from a man aged 18 to 29 in good health.

The genes are TRBV5-6 and TRBJ1-2; 11 nucleotides align to TRBD1. Trimming removed 3 bases from V and 5 bases from J; junction bases left unmatched: 9. The CDR3 sequence is 16 residues long. Germline CDR1 and CDR2: SGHDT and YYEEEE. The CDR3 DNA reads as TGTGCCAGCAGCTGGGGCTGGACAGGGGGCGATTATGGCTACACCTTC. This gives the protein CASSWGWTGGDYGYTF.

A word on this clone: The identical CDR3 is also encoded by other nucleotide sequences in the sample. The chain combines TRBV19 with TRBJ2-5; 8 positions agree with TRBD2. CDR1 is LNHDA, CDR2 SQIVND, per germline (reference sequence). The J segment lost 2 bases and the V segment lost 2 bases, leaving 4 bases of the junction unmatched. The CDR3 runs to 15 residues. The CDR3 region is CASSISGLAQETQYF. Written as DNA, the CDR3 is TGTGCCAGTAGTATATCCGGACTAGCTCAAGAGACCCAGTACTTC.

The chain recombines TRBV18 with TRBJ2-7; D gene ambiguous. The germline gives CDR1 KGHSH, CDR2 LQKENI. The CDR3 is 13 residues long. Trimming removed 3 bases at V and 0 bases at J, with 6 bases between. CDR3 loop: CASSPANSYEQYF. CDR3 coding DNA: TGTGCCAGCTCACCTGCCAACTCCTACGAGCAGTACTTC.

V usage is TRBV7-2 and J usage is TRBJ1-1; perhaps TRBD1 as D (6 bases). The CDR3 is made up of 14 amino acids. V was clipped by 4 bases and J by 5 bases, with 14 bases between them. Germline CDR1 is SGHTA and CDR2 is FQGNSA. The CDR3 here is CASSSSTGLTEAFF. The DNA of the CDR3 is TGTGCCAGCAGCTCTAGCACAGGGTTAACTGAAGCTTTCTTT.

The rearrangement joins TRBV2 to TRBJ2-2; 7 nucleotides match TRBD1. CDR1 and CDR2 from the germline V gene are SNHLY and FYNNEI. V was pared by 6 bases and J by 7 bases, with 11 bases of the junction left unmatched. The CDR3 consists of 15 residues. The CDR3 sequence is CASRAVTGKGGELFF. In nucleotides, the CDR3 is TGTGCCAGCAGAGCCGTGACAGGGAAGGGCGGGGAGCTGTTTTTT.

A single count supports this clone. The genes are TRBV4-1 and TRBJ2-6, with 8 bases fitting TRBD2. J gave up 0 bases and V 0 bases, and 7 bases lay outside the gene matches. The CDR3 consists of 19 residues. Germline V gives CDR1 MGHRA, CDR2 YSYEKL. CDR3 coding DNA: TGCGCCAGCAGCCAAGAGACTGGGACTAGGTCCTCTGGGGCCAACGTCCTGACTTTC. Translated, it gives CASSQETGTRSSGANVLTF.

This clone was seen many times. The chain recombines TRBV29-1 with TRBJ2-3, with 11 bases identical to TRBD2. From germline, CDR1 is SQVTM and CDR2 ANQGSEA. The CDR3 has 14 amino acids. V dropped 7 bases and J dropped 4; count of bases not matched to a gene: 7. The CDR3 is CSAGTSGGSDTQYF. In DNA form, the CDR3 reads TGCAGCGCTGGGACTAGCGGTGGCTCAGATACGCAGTATTTT.

J is TRBJ2-2 and V is TRBV2, with D possibly matching TRBD2 (7 bases). The CDR3 extends over 14 amino acids. Trimming left V 10 bases short and J 6 bases short, with 18 bases between. Germline V gene sequence: CDR1 SNHLY, CDR2 FYNNEI. In DNA form, the CDR3 reads TGTGCCACCTCTAAGGGGGAGGGTCCCGGGGAGCTGTTTTTT. Its translation is CATSKGEGPGELFF.

V usage is TRBV5-5 and J usage is TRBJ2-1; no firm D call. Deletions cut 4 bases from V and 0 bases from J, with 14 bases between. This CDR3 comprises 16 residues. Germline CDR1 reads SGHKS; CDR2 reads YYEKEE (reference sequence). CDR3 loop: CASSPRHLSSYNEQFF. The CDR3 nucleotides read TGTGCCAGCAGCCCTAGACACCTAAGCTCCTACAATGAGCAGTTCTTC. Full variable domain (outside the CDR3, taken from reference TRBV5-5 and TRBJ2-1): DAGVTQSPTHLIKTRGQQVTLRCSPISGHKSVSWYQQVLGQGPQFIFQYYEKEERGRGNFPDRFSARQFPNYSSELNVNALLLGDSALYLCASSPRHLSSYNEQFFGPGTRLTVL.

V usage is TRBV19 and J usage is TRBJ2-1; 15 bases are a match to TRBD2. The germline V gene encodes CDR1 LNHDA and CDR2 SQIVND (reference sequence). The CDR3 length is 17 residues. Trimming removed 3 bases from V and 9 bases from J; junction bases left unmatched: 9. DNA of the CDR3: TGTGCCAGTAGTATCCCTTCGGGACTAGCGGGAGGAGGTGAGCAGTTCTTC. This gives the protein CASSIPSGLAGGGEQFF.

The chain joins TRBV6-5 to TRBJ1-2; weak D call: TRBD1 (6 bases). Deletions cut 0 bases from V and 1 base from J, with 12 bases between. Looked up from germline, CDR1 is MNHEY and CDR2 is SVGAGI. The length of the CDR3 is 16 residues. CDR3 DNA: TGTGCCAGCAGTTACTCGAACAGGGCCATTAACTATGGCTACACCTTC. Its protein product is CASSYSNRAINYGYTF.

This sequence joins TRBV5-1 and TRBJ2-5; possibly TRBD1 or TRBD2 for D (5 bases each). The CDR3 extends over 15 amino acids. CDR1 SGHRS and CDR2 YFSETQ come from the germline V gene. V was pared by 3 bases and J by 5 bases, with 17 bases between. CDR3 residues: CASSYRDPRQETQYF. DNA of the CDR3: TGCGCCAGCAGCTACCGGGACCCGCGGCAGGAGACCCAGTACTTC. Supplemented by reference TRBV5-1 and TRBJ2-5, the full variable domain reads KAGVTQTPRYLIKTRGQQVTLSCSPISGHRSVSWYQQTPGQGLQFLFEYFSETQRNKGNFPGRFSGRQFSNSRSEMNVSTLELGDSALYLCASSYRDPRQETQYFGPGTRLLVL.

Note on this clone: Germline is not matched at one junction end, which may reflect a read error. Other nucleotide sequences in the sample specify the same CDR3. This sequence joins TRBV5-1 and TRBJ2-6, with TRBD1 matching over 7 bases. The CDR3 runs 13 residues. Germline CDR1 SGHRS, CDR2 YFSETQ. CDR3 region: CASSPDRANVLTF. The CDR3 DNA reads as TGCGCCAGCAGCCCTGACAGGGCTAACGTCCTGACTTTC.

V and J are TRBV2 and TRBJ1-5, with 7 bases matching TRBD1. CDR3 length: 13 residues. The V segment lost 10 bases and the J segment 1 base; nucleotides outside the gene matches: 4. Germline CDR1 and CDR2: SNHLY and FYNNEI. CDR3 sequence (DNA): TGTGCCACCAGGGGACAGAGCAATCAGCCCCAGCATTTT. It encodes CATRGQSNQPQHF. The entire variable domain, with the rest obtained from reference TRBV2 and TRBJ1-5, is as follows: EPEVTQTPSHQVTQMGQEVILRCVPISNHLYFYWYRQILGQKVEFLVSFYNNEISEKSEIFDDQFSVERPDGSNFTLKIRSTKLEDSAMYFCATRGQSNQPQHFGDGTRLSIL.

The chain couples TRBV4-1 to TRBJ1-3, with 7 bases fitting TRBD1. CDR1 and CDR2 (germline): MGHRA, YSYEKL. The CDR3 spans 16 residues. The junction had 12 bases not matched to a gene; V was cut back by 8 bases and J by 2 bases. In DNA form, the CDR3 reads TGCGCCAGCTCGAAGACAGGGACGGGTACTGGAAACACCATATATTTT. This gives the protein CASSKTGTGTGNTIYF.

The chain joins TRBV5-6 to TRBJ1-6; the D is unclear. The ends were cut back, 2 bases at V and 9 bases at J, with 9 bases in the middle. The CDR3 runs to 13 residues. Germline CDR1 reads SGHDT; CDR2 reads YYEEEE. CDR3 sequence reads: CASSLKRSSPLHF. In DNA, the CDR3 is TGTGCCAGCAGCTTAAAACGAAGTTCACCCCTCCACTTT.

This chain links TRBV6-5 with TRBJ1-2; weak D call: TRBD1 (5 bases). The CDR3 has 14 residues. Germline V lookup: CDR1 MNHEY, CDR2 SVGAGI. V was cut by 7 bases and J by 2 bases, with 14 bases left in between. CDR3 residues: CASNGGRGNYGYTF. The CDR3 coding sequence is TGTGCCAGCAACGGGGGTCGGGGGAACTATGGCTACACCTTC.

This clone was observed many times. Other DNA sequences in this specimen translate into the identical CDR3. The CDR3 bases are TGTGCCAGCAGTTTGTCCAGGGAAAGCAATCAGCCCCAGCATTTT. It translates to CASSLSRESNQPQHF. J is TRBJ1-5 and V is TRBV27, with D perhaps TRBD1 (5 bases). The V gene's germline CDR1 is MNHEY and CDR2 SMNVEV (reference sequence). The length of the CDR3 is 15 residues. Trimming cost V 3 bases and J 1 base, with 10 bases left between them.

The chain employs TRBV25-1 and TRBJ1-2; D gene unclear. Germline loops: CDR1 MGHDK, CDR2 SYGVNS. Trimming removed 8 bases at V and 0 bases at J, with 4 bases between. The CDR3 runs to 11 residues. The CDR3 protein is CASRSNYGYTF. The CDR3 DNA reads TGTGCCAGCCGCTCTAACTATGGCTACACCTTC.

The chain is built from TRBV6-6 and TRBJ1-2, with D maybe TRBD1 (6 bases). Per germline, CDR1 MNHNY and CDR2 SVGAGI (reference sequence). V shed 11 bases and J shed 5 bases, with 12 bases lying between them. The CDR3 contains 11 residues. CDR3 amino acids: CAAAQGYGYTF. CDR3 coding DNA: TGTGCCGCGGCACAGGGTTATGGCTACACCTTC.

The rearrangement uses TRBV19 and TRBJ2-4; 8 bases are a match to TRBD2. Germline assignment: CDR1 LNHDA and CDR2 SQIVND (reference sequence). The CDR3 is made up of 18 amino acids. V lost 1 base to trimming and J lost 0 bases; unmatched junction nucleotides: 8. The CDR3 loop is CASSIAPTSGLAKNIQYF. The CDR3 bases are TGTGCCAGTAGTATAGCACCTACTAGCGGACTAGCCAAAAACATTCAGTACTTC. Supplemented by reference TRBV19 and TRBJ2-4, the full variable domain reads DGGITQSPKYLFRKEGQNVTLSCEQNLNHDAMYWYRQDPGQGLRLIYYSQIVNDFQKGDIAEGYSVSREKKESFPLTVTSAQKNPTAFYLCASSIAPTSGLAKNIQYFGAGTRLSVL.

Comments on this clone: Other nucleotide sequences in the sample specify the same CDR3. The chain uses TRBV25-1 and TRBJ2-5; D gene uncertain. The V and J ends lost 9 bases and 5 bases respectively, with 13 bases between them. Germline CDR1 reads MGHDK; CDR2 reads SYGVNS. CDR3 size: 12 residues. Here the CDR3 reads CASSGLAETQYF. As DNA, the CDR3 is TGTGCCAGTTCCGGGCTCGCGGAGACCCAGTACTTC.

The V and J genes are TRBV2 and TRBJ1-5; 9 bases align to TRBD1. The CDR3 loop spans 16 amino acids. In germline, CDR1 is SNHLY, CDR2 FYNNEI. V dropped 5 bases and J dropped 6; count of bases not matched to a gene: 11. CDR3 loop: CASSTGTGIPGQPQHF. The CDR3 bases are TGTGCCAGCAGTACCGGGACAGGGATCCCCGGTCAGCCCCAGCATTTT.

The chain employs TRBV7-6 and TRBJ2-1, with D unresolved. From germline, CDR1 is SGHVS and CDR2 FNYEAQ. The V end lost 6 bases, the J end lost 2 bases, and 17 bases lay between the germline ends. The CDR3 sequence is 16 residues long. This CDR3 is CASSTKYSLTYNEQFF. The CDR3 DNA follows: TGTGCCAGCAGTACTAAATATTCCCTGACCTACAATGAGCAGTTCTTC.

This chain joins TRBV29-1 and TRBJ2-3; no firm D call. The CDR3 is made up of 14 amino acids. Germline V lookup: CDR1 SQVTM, CDR2 ANQGSEA. Trimming cost V 4 bases and J 3 bases, with 14 bases left between them. This CDR3 reads CSVVGIVGTDTQYF. CDR3 sequence (DNA): TGCAGCGTTGTTGGGATCGTGGGGACAGATACGCAGTATTTT.

This clone showed up just once. The chain couples TRBV2 to TRBJ2-5, with D tentatively TRBD2 (5 bases). The CDR3 consists of 13 residues. V was pared by 9 bases and J by 0 bases, with 11 bases between. Germline CDR1 is SNHLY and CDR2 is FYNNEI. The CDR3 region has the DNA TGTGCCAGTAGGACTCGGTACCAAGAGACCCAGTACTTC. This sequence encodes CASRTRYQETQYF.

The V gene is TRBV12-5, the J gene TRBJ1-1, with D perhaps TRBD1 (5 bases). Germline-derived CDR1 and CDR2 are LGHNT and FRNRAP. This CDR3 spans 14 amino acids. V was cut by 7 bases and J by 4 bases, with 16 bases left in between. DNA for the CDR3: TGTGCTAGTGCCAAGACAGCAAAACGCACTGAAGCTTTCTTT. This encodes CASAKTAKRTEAFF. The full variable domain, its missing parts supplied by reference TRBV12-5 and TRBJ1-1, is DARVTQTPRHKVTEMGQEVTMRCQPILGHNTVFWYRQTMMQGLELLAYFRNRAPLDDSGMPKDRFSAEMPDATLATLKIQPSEPRDSAVYFCASAKTAKRTEAFFGQGTRLTVV.

The V gene is TRBV5-4, the J gene TRBJ2-1; perhaps TRBD1 as D (5 bases). The CDR3 runs 15 residues. Trimming shortened V by 1 base and J by 6 bases, and 14 bases separated the two germline ends. Germline CDR1 and CDR2: SGHNT and YYREEE (reference sequence). The CDR3 nucleotides read TGTGCCAGCAGCTTGCCTGTCCCAGGGCGCAATGAGCAGTTCTTC. Its translation: CASSLPVPGRNEQFF.

V is TRBV7-2 and J is TRBJ2-7; 7 bases are shared with TRBD1. V trimming: 2 bases; J trimming: 4 bases; junction bases outside the gene matches: 8. CDR3 length equals 15 residues. CDR1 SGHTA and CDR2 FQGNSA come from the germline V gene. CDR3 nucleotide sequence: TGTGCCAGCAGCTTACAGACGGGACAGCTGTACGAGCAGTACTTC. Translated: CASSLQTGQLYEQYF. Full variable domain (rest looked up from reference TRBV7-2 and TRBJ2-7): GAGVSQSPSNKVTEKGKDVELRCDPISGHTALYWYRQSLGQGLEFLIYFQGNSAPDKSGLPSDRFSAERTGGSVSTLTIQRTQQEDSAVYLCASSLQTGQLYEQYFGPGTRLTVT.

Comment on this clone: Since the CDR3 does not end with the conserved phenylalanine or tryptophan, this likely comes from a read error. No DNA is shown, since the ends of the CDR3 on it are uncertain; the CDR3 is the one TCRdb lists. The V gene is TRBV28, the J gene TRBJ2-7; the D call TRBD2 from the table was never checked on the DNA. The CDR3 has 12 amino acids, counting both end residues. In germline, CDR1 is MDHEN, CDR2 SYDVKM. The CDR3 reads CASGGGSRAPLL.